This section outlines one TCR beta chain sequence together with its context. The data belong to a study of blood T cell repertoires in COVID-19. Overall study: Collection of acute and convalescent COVID-19 samples took place in the United States, Italy and Spain.

The authors' processing: Quantification of nucleated cells was approximated via reference gene primer amplification. Sequenced by immunoSEQ multiplex PCR; TCRdb stores in-frame clones only, minus some. The V and J calls and the clone size are those of that table, but D and trimming were determined from the DNA. The table shows more than 350,000 clones, with 85% to 90% occurring only once. In germline, CDR1 is SGHNT, CDR2 YENEEA. Trimming took off 5 bases at V and 1 base at J, with 14 bases between the two ends. CDR3 length: 15 amino acids. V usage is TRBV11-3 and J usage is TRBJ1-1; a possible D gene is TRBD1 (5 bases). The TCR comes from a man between 18 and 29 years old who had recovered from COVID-19. Sequences were obtained from PBMCs or T cells enriched from blood (not recorded which). The CDR3: CASSIPQGENTEAFF. As DNA, the CDR3 is TGTGCCAGCAGCATCCCCCAGGGTGAGAACACTGAAGCTTTCTTT.